The T cell receptor beta chain under discussion was sequenced for a study of shared clonotypes between healthy human individuals. J lost 5 bases, V lost 1 base, and 5 bases had no gene match. The length of the CDR3 is 16 residues. The germline V gene encodes CDR1 SGHAT and CDR2 FQNNGV. Using immunoSEQ multiplex PCR, the repertoire was profiled, and TCRdb retains in-frame clones only, with some absent. The sample holds about 2.4 million clones, 90% to 95% seen once. The V call is TRBV11-2, the J call TRBJ2-5; 12 nucleotides align to TRBD2. Sequenced sample: naive CD4+ T cells from PBMCs. Indicated subset: CD45RA+ positively selected. The TCR comes from a man between 18 and 29 years old in good health. Some clones in this sample may be carry-over from other donors' samples. CDR3 nucleotide sequence: TGTGCCAGCAGCTTAGTGACTAGCGGGAGTTGGGAGACCCAGTACTTC. Translated: CASSLVTSGSWETQYF.